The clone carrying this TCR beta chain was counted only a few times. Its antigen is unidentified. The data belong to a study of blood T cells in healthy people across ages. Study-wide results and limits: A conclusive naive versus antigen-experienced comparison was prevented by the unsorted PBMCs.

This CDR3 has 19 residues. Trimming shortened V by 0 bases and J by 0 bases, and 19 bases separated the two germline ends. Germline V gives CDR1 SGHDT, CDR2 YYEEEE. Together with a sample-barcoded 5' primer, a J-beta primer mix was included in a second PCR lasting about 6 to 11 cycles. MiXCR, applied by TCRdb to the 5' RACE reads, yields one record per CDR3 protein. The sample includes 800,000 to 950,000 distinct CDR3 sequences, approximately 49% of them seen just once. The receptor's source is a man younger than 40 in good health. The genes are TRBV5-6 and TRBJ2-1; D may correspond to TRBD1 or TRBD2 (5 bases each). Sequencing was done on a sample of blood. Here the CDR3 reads CASSLDARGAYSSYNEQFF. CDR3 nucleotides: TGTGCCAGCAGCTTGGACGCTCGGGGCGCATATTCCTCCTACAATGAGCAGTTCTTC. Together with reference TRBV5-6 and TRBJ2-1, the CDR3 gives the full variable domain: DAGVTQSPTHLIKTRGQQVTLRCSPKSGHDTVSWYQQALGQGPQFIFQYYEEEERQRGNFPDRFSGHQFPNYSSELNVNALLLGDSALYLCASSLDARGAYSSYNEQFFGPGTRLTVL.